These 8 T cell receptor beta chains came from one sample sequenced in a study of blood T cell repertoires in COVID-19. Measured with immunoSEQ multiplex PCR; TCRdb has only the in-frame clones, and not every one. The table includes about 220,000 clones, about 87% detected once. Sequencing was done on a sample of PBMCs or T cells enriched from blood (not recorded which). Receptors originate from a woman aged 25 to 45 with acute COVID-19.

The chain is built from TRBV30 and TRBJ2-1; maybe TRBD1 (5 bases). V gave up 4 bases and J gave up 11 bases, with 15 bases separating them. Germline CDR1 reads GTSNPN; CDR2 reads SVGIG (reference sequence). CDR3 length equals 12 residues. This CDR3 reads CAWNPGSGKQFF. The CDR3 bases are TGTGCCTGGAACCCGGGTTCAGGGAAGCAGTTCTTC.

The chain couples TRBV19 to TRBJ1-4, with D possibly being TRBD1 (6 bases). The V end was cut by 5 bases, the J end by 0 bases, with 16 bases between. The CDR3 length is 17 residues. Germline CDR1 reads LNHDA; CDR2 reads SQIVND (reference sequence). The CDR3 reads CASSARGYQTTNEKLFF. CDR3 sequence (DNA): TGTGCCAGTAGTGCCAGGGGTTACCAAACAACTAATGAAAAACTGTTTTTT.

V is TRBV5-1 and J is TRBJ1-2; 7 bases map to TRBD1. Germline lookup yields CDR1 SGHRS and CDR2 YFSETQ. There are 15 residues in the CDR3. Unmatched junction bases numbered 13, after V lost 2 bases and J lost 9 bases. CDR3 loop: CASSLALTGHRSYTF. CDR3 in DNA: TGCGCCAGCAGCTTAGCCCTGACAGGGCACCGGAGCTACACCTTC.

V gene TRBV6-5 combines with J gene TRBJ1-2; tentative D call: TRBD1 (6 bases). The germline CDR1 and CDR2 sequences are MNHEY and SVGAGI. The germline V and J ends were trimmed by 6 bases and 4 bases, with 15 bases remaining between them. The CDR3 runs to 14 residues. As DNA, the CDR3 is TGTGCCAGCAGAGTTTCGGGACAAAGCTATGGCTACACCTTC. Translating gives CASRVSGQSYGYTF.

CDR3 region: CATSDDTSGGDQKQFF. Written as DNA, the CDR3 is TGTGCCACCAGTGATGATACTAGCGGGGGGGACCAGAAGCAGTTCTTC. The chain is built from TRBV24-1 and TRBJ2-1; 13 bases agree with TRBD2. This CDR3 is built from 16 residues. Germline V lookup: CDR1 KGHDR, CDR2 SFDVKD. The trim removed 3 bases at V and 11 bases at J, leaving 9 bases unmatched.

V is TRBV4-1 and J is TRBJ1-2, with a tentative D call TRBD1 (5 bases). The CDR3 runs to 13 residues. Germline CDR1 is MGHRA and CDR2 is YSYEKL. The V end lost 1 base, the J end lost 7 bases, and 10 bases lay between the germline ends. CDR3 bases: TGCGCCAGCAGCCAAGCCGGGGGAGGTGGCTACACCTTC. Protein product: CASSQAGGGGYTF.

The genes are TRBV27 and TRBJ2-7; 8 bases agree with TRBD1. The J segment lost 5 bases and the V segment lost 7 bases, leaving 7 bases of the junction unmatched. This CDR3 region has 13 residues. CDR1 MNHEY and CDR2 SMNVEV come from the germline V gene (reference sequence). CDR3 sequence reads: CASTRTGRHEQYF. CDR3 nucleotides: TGTGCCAGCACCAGGACAGGGAGGCACGAGCAGTACTTC.

This chain uses TRBV3-1 (or the pseudogene TRBV3-2) with TRBJ1-5, with D perhaps matching TRBD1 (5 bases). Germline CDR1 and CDR2: LGHDT and YNNKEL (reference sequence). V gave up 1 base and J gave up 11 bases, with 9 bases separating them. The CDR3 covers 12 residues. The CDR3 sequence: CASSQGQGAQHF. In DNA form, the CDR3 reads TGTGCCAGCAGCCAAGGACAAGGGGCCCAGCATTTT.